This TCR beta chain was obtained from a study of technical replicates of blood from a handful of donors. The CDR3 consists of 15 residues. Germline CDR1 reads LNHDA; CDR2 reads SQIVND (reference sequence). J lost 3 bases, V lost 5 bases, and 10 bases had no gene match. This table comes from immunoSEQ multiplex PCR, and its TCRdb copy is limited to in-frame clones, with some not included. The repertoire includes 70,000 or so clones, about 90% of them detected once, and less than 0.5% sits in the top ten. The chain links TRBV19 to TRBJ2-7, with 7 bases fitting TRBD2. The TCR sequence derives from a human donor in good health. Sequencing was performed on T cells isolated from PBMCs. This CDR3 is CASSSTSSYHYEQYF. CDR3 DNA sequence: TGTGCCAGTAGTTCGACTAGCTCCTACCACTACGAGCAGTACTTC.